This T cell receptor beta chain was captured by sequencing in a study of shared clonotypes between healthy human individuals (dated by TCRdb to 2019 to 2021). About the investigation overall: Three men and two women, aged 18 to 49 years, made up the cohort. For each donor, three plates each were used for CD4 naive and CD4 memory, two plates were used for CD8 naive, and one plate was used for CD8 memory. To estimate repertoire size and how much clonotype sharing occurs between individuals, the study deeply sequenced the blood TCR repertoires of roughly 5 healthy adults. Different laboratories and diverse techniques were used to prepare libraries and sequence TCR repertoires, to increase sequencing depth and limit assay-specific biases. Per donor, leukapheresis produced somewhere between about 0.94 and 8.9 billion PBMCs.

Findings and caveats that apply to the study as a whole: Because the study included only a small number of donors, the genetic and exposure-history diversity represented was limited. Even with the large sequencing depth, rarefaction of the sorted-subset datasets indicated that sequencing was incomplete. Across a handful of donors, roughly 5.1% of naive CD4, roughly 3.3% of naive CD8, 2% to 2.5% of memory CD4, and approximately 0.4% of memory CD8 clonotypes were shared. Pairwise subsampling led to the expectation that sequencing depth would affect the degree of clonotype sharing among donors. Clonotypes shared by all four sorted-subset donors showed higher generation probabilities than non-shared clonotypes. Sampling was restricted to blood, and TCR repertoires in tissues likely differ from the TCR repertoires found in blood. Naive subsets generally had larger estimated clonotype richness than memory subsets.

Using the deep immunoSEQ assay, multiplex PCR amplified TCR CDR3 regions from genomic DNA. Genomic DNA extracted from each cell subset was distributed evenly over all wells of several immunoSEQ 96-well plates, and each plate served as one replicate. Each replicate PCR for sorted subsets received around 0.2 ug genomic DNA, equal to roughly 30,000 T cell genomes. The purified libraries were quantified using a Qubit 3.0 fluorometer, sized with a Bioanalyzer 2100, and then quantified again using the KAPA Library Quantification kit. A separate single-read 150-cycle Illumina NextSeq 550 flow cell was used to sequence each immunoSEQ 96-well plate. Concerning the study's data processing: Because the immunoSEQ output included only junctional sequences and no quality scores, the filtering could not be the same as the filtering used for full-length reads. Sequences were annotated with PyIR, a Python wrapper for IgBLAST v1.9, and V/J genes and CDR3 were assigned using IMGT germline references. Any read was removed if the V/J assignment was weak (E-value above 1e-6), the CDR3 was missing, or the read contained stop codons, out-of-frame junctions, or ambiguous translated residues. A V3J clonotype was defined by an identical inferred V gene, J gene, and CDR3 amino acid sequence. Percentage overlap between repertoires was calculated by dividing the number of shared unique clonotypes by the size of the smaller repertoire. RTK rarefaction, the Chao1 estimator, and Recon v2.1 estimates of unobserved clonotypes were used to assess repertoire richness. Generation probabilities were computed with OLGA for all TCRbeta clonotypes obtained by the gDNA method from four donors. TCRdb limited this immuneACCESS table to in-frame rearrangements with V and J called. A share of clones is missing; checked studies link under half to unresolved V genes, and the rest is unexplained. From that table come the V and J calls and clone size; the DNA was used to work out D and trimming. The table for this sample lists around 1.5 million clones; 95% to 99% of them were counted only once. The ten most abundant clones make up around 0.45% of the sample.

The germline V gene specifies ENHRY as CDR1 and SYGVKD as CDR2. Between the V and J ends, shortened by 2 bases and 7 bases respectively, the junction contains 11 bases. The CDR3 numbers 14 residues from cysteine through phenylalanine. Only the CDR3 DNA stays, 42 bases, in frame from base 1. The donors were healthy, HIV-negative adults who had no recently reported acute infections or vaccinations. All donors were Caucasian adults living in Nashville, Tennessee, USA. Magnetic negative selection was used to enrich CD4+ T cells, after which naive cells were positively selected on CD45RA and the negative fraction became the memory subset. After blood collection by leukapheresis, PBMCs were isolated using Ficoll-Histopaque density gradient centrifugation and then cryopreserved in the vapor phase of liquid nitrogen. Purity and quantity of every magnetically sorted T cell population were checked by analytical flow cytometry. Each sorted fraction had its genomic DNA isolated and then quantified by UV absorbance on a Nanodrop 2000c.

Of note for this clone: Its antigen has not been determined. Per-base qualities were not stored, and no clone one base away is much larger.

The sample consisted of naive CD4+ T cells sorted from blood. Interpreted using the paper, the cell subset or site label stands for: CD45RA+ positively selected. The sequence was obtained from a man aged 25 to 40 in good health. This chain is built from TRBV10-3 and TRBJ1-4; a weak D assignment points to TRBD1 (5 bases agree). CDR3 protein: CAISEGDHSEKLFF. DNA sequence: TGTGCCATCAGTGAGGGGGACCATAGTGAAAAACTGTTTTTT.